These 18 T cell receptor beta chains originate from one sample sequenced in a study of T cell responses to AZD1222 COVID-19 vaccine. Using immunoSEQ multiplex PCR, the repertoire was profiled, and TCRdb retains in-frame clones only, with some absent. Of under 300,000 clones listed, approximately 95% are singletons. The material sequenced was peripheral blood, taken on day 0 of AZD1222 vaccination. The receptors were sampled from an adult in good health.

The chain combines TRBV5-5 with TRBJ2-7, with TRBD1 as a possible D gene (5 bases). Germline CDR1 SGHKS, CDR2 YYEKEE (reference sequence). This CDR3 comprises 15 residues. Trimming shortened V by 0 bases and J by 0 bases, and 10 bases separated the two germline ends. The CDR3 region is CASSLGQPVSYEQYF. CDR3 in DNA: TGTGCCAGCAGCTTGGGACAGCCCGTCTCCTACGAGCAGTACTTC.

The chain couples TRBV2 to TRBJ1-2; D is uncertain. With 5 bases removed from V and 7 bases from J, the gap between germline ends came to 11 bases. This CDR3 has 12 amino acids. Per the germline V gene, CDR1 is SNHLY and CDR2 is FYNNEI. In nucleotides, the CDR3 is TGTGCCAGCAGTAACTCCAATGGTGGCTACACCTTC. It translates to CASSNSNGGYTF.

This clone was observed once. The V gene is TRBV6-1, the J gene TRBJ2-1; 13 positions match TRBD2. Germline-derived CDR1 and CDR2 are MNHNS and SASEGT. The V and J ends lost 3 bases and 5 bases, in that order; junction bases with no gene match: 4. The CDR3 is 16 amino acids. The CDR3 protein is CASSEALAGGDNEQFF. The CDR3, as DNA: TGTGCCAGCAGTGAGGCACTAGCGGGAGGGGACAATGAGCAGTTCTTC.

The V call is TRBV2, the J call TRBJ1-2, with no clear D. Germline-derived CDR1 and CDR2 are SNHLY and FYNNEI. V dropped 5 bases and J dropped 8 bases, with 15 bases sitting between them. The CDR3 totals 13 residues. The CDR3 is CASSPGSFRGYTF. Written as DNA, the CDR3 is TGTGCCAGCAGTCCTGGGAGTTTCCGCGGCTACACCTTC.

The chain has TRBV29-1 and TRBJ1-1; D ambiguous. This CDR3 is built from 10 residues. Trimming stripped 5 bases from V and 6 bases from J, with 7 bases between. CDR1 and CDR2 from the germline V gene are SQVTM and ANQGSEA. As DNA, the CDR3 is TGCAGCGTTCGCGGTCCTGAAGCTTTCTTT. Protein sequence: CSVRGPEAFF.

The table lists this clone with a few counts. J is TRBJ2-3 and V is TRBV7-2, with TRBD2 matching over 7 bases. The CDR3 covers 14 residues. CDR1 and CDR2 from the germline V gene are SGHTA and FQGNSA. V lost 8 bases, J lost 6 bases, and 11 bases stayed unmatched. CDR3 nucleotide sequence: TGTGCCAGCTTTCCGGGACTACCACGGGATACGCAGTATTTT. This translates into CASFPGLPRDTQYF.

J is TRBJ1-3 and V is TRBV10-3, with unresolved D. CDR1 and CDR2 from the germline V gene are ENHRY and SYGVKD. V gave up 6 bases and J gave up 0 bases, with 9 bases separating them. The CDR3 extends over 14 amino acids. The CDR3 is CAISPDVSGNTIYF. The CDR3 nucleotides are TGTGCCATCAGCCCTGATGTCTCTGGAAACACCATATATTTT.

This chain uses TRBV4-1 with TRBJ2-5; 9 nucleotides agree with TRBD2. In germline, CDR1 is MGHRA, CDR2 YSYEKL. This CDR3 spans 16 amino acids. Unmatched junction bases numbered 7, after V lost 0 bases and J lost 5 bases. CDR3 in amino acids: CASSQEGSSGVETQYF. The CDR3 DNA is TGCGCCAGCAGCCAAGAGGGATCTAGCGGGGTCGAGACCCAGTACTTC.

The chain employs TRBV18 and TRBJ2-1; possible D gene TRBD1, 5 bases. The CDR3 runs to 16 residues. Between the trimmed V and J ends, which lost 0 bases and 6 bases, there was a span of 15 bases. In germline, CDR1 is KGHSH, CDR2 LQKENI. The CDR3 DNA sequence: TGTGCCAGCTCACCACCCCGGCCTGGCAGGGTCAATGAGCAGTTCTTC. Translating it yields CASSPPRPGRVNEQFF. Together with reference TRBV18 and TRBJ2-1, the CDR3 gives the full variable domain: NAGVMQNPRHLVRRRGQEARLRCSPMKGHSHVYWYRQLPEEGLKFMVYLQKENIIDESGMPKERFSAEFPKEGPSILRIQQVVRGDSAAYFCASSPPRPGRVNEQFFGPGTRLTVL.

This clone was seen once. The chain employs TRBV29-1 and TRBJ1-1; TRBD1 might be the D (6 bases). Trimming shortened V by 7 bases and J by 4 bases, and 16 bases separated the two germline ends. CDR3 size: 13 residues. CDR1 and CDR2 from the germline V gene are SQVTM and ANQGSEA. DNA for the CDR3: TGCAGCGCGGGCGGGCAGGGGAGCACTGAAGCTTTCTTT. Its translation is CSAGGQGSTEAFF.

This clone was seen ten or more times. The J gene is TRBJ2-1, the V gene TRBV27; D not certain. Germline V CDR1 and CDR2: MNHEY, SMNVEV (reference sequence). The CDR3 loop spans 14 amino acids. Trimming pared 5 bases from V and 5 bases from J, leaving 13 bases between. The CDR3: CASSATRDNNEQFF. The CDR3 DNA follows: TGTGCCAGCAGTGCGACCAGAGATAACAATGAGCAGTTCTTC.

This sequence joins TRBV19 and TRBJ2-1; D tentatively fits TRBD1 or TRBD2 (5 bases each). Germline V gene lookup returns CDR1 LNHDA and CDR2 SQIVND (reference sequence). The CDR3 runs to 15 residues. V was clipped by 1 base and J by 2 bases, with 9 bases between them. The CDR3 DNA reads TGTGCCAGTAGTATAGGGGGGAGACCCTACAATGAGCAGTTCTTC. This sequence encodes CASSIGGRPYNEQFF.

The chain combines TRBV4-1 with TRBJ2-3; 9 nucleotides line up with TRBD1. In germline, CDR1 is MGHRA, CDR2 YSYEKL. V lost 3 bases and J lost 6; bases outside the gene matches: 4. CDR3 length: 14 residues. The CDR3 coding sequence is TGCGCCAGCAGCCACGGACAGGGGCTGGATACGCAGTATTTT. Translating it yields CASSHGQGLDTQYF.

This clone has a single count. J is TRBJ2-7 and V is TRBV9; 9 bases line up with TRBD2. The CDR3 covers 14 residues. The germline gives CDR1 SGDLS, CDR2 YYNGEE. V trimming: 2 bases; J trimming: 2 bases; junction bases outside the gene matches: 2. CDR3 protein: CASSVGLAPYEQYF. DNA for the CDR3: TGTGCCAGCAGCGTGGGACTAGCTCCCTACGAGCAGTACTTC.

The CDR3 region has the DNA TGTGCCAGCAGCCAAGTAGCCGGGGGGCCCACAGATACGCAGTATTTT. It translates to CASSQVAGGPTDTQYF. V usage is TRBV3-1 (or the pseudogene TRBV3-2) and J usage is TRBJ2-3, with D tentatively TRBD2 (7 bases). The CDR3 consists of 16 residues. The germline CDR1 and CDR2 sequences are LGHDT and YNNKEL (reference sequence). With 1 base removed from V and 2 bases from J, the gap between germline ends came to 13 bases.

The CDR3: CASSPATGEDIQYF. CDR3 nucleotides: TGCGCCAGCAGCCCTGCGACAGGGGAGGACATTCAGTACTTC. The V and J genes are TRBV5-1 and TRBJ2-4; TRBD1 matches 8 bases. The CDR3 length is 14 residues. Germline trimming cut 4 bases from V and 8 bases from J; bases unmatched to any gene: 8. Per germline, CDR1 SGHRS and CDR2 YFSETQ. Drawing the rest from reference TRBV5-1 and TRBJ2-4, the complete variable domain is KAGVTQTPRYLIKTRGQQVTLSCSPISGHRSVSWYQQTPGQGLQFLFEYFSETQRNKGNFPGRFSGRQFSNSRSEMNVSTLELGDSALYLCASSPATGEDIQYFGAGTRLSVL.

The CDR3 bases are TGTGCCAGCAGTAACACTGGGGAGACCCAGTACTTC. This translates into CASSNTGETQYF. This chain links TRBV12-3 or TRBV12-4 with TRBJ2-5; D not resolved. Trimming removed 5 bases at V and 5 bases at J, with 9 bases between. The CDR3 totals 12 residues.

The rearrangement links TRBV7-3 to TRBJ1-1, with no clear D. CDR1 is SGHTA, CDR2 FQGTGA, per germline. V lost 2 bases and J lost 4, with 8 bases in between. This CDR3 is built from 13 residues. For the CDR3, the DNA is TGTGCCAGCAGCTTATCAACCGCCACTGAAGCTTTCTTT. As protein: CASSLSTATEAFF.